Listed here is a single T cell receptor (beta chain). What it recognizes is unknown. Generated by immunoSEQ multiplex PCR, the TCRdb table keeps only in-frame clones and is missing some. Here the sample spans around 69,000 clones, about nine tenths being singletons. These data are taken from a study of T cells in localized non-small cell lung cancer. The germline CDR1 and CDR2 sequences are SGHAT and FQDESV (reference sequence). Deletions cut 7 bases from V and 4 bases from J, with 19 bases between. The CDR3 runs 15 residues. Findings and limits, study-wide: Median detection of top 100 tumor clones in adjacent lung was around 60 clones. Sequencing was limited to one tumor region, leaving the possibility of heterogeneity open. Compared with tumor, uninvolved adjacent lung displayed greater T cell clonality, ranking highest overall.

The specimen comprised peripheral blood, sampled before any cancer treatment. The genes are TRBV11-1 and TRBJ1-1, with a weak D call TRBD1 (5 bases). The TCR comes from a woman aged 40 to 75 with stage I lung adenocarcinoma. CDR3: CASILGEGRSTEAFF. The CDR3 DNA sequence: TGTGCCAGCATCCTAGGGGAGGGGCGGAGCACTGAAGCTTTCTTT.